The 30 T cell receptor beta chains below come from one sample, sequenced in a study of regulatory T cells in long-lasting Graves disease. TCR beta libraries were built with iRepertoire HTBI primers and Arm-PCR of CDR3 regions. Each CDR3 protein gets one entry after TCRdb re-called the multiplex PCR reads with MiXCR. The sample carries approximately 400,000 distinct CDR3 sequences, roughly 20% recorded once. Sample time point: persistent/refractory GD, antithyroid drugs over 5 years with positive TRAb. RNA from PBMCs was the source of the TCR library. This material consisted of peripheral blood mononuclear cells (PBMCs), taken when the disease was refractory, from a patient treated with antithyroid drugs. These receptors came from a female donor with Graves disease.

This clonotype was counted at least ten times. The chain links TRBV3-1 to TRBJ2-5; 14 bases are a match to TRBD2. CDR1 and CDR2 from the germline V gene are LGHDT and YNNKEL (reference sequence). The CDR3 runs to 19 residues. V dropped 0 bases and J dropped 5; count of bases not matched to a gene: 11. CDR3 residues: CASSQDPPTSGRARETQYF. Written as DNA, the CDR3 is TGTGCCAGCAGCCAAGATCCCCCGACTAGCGGGAGGGCCAGGGAGACCCAGTACTTC.

The sample holds a few counts of this clonotype. The chain links TRBV5-1 to TRBJ1-1, with a possible D match to TRBD1 (5 bases). V was shortened by 4 bases and J by 6 bases, with 10 bases between the two germline ends. CDR1 SGHRS and CDR2 YFSETQ come from the germline V gene. CDR3 length: 12 amino acids. Written as DNA, the CDR3 is TGCGCCAGCAGCCGCGGGGACGCTGAAGCTTTCTTT. It encodes CASSRGDAEAFF.

This clonotype has a handful of counts. The junction departs from the called germline gene at one end, perhaps through a read error. The chain couples TRBV28 to TRBJ2-3; D is perhaps TRBD1 (6 bases). The germline CDR1 and CDR2 sequences are MDHEN and SYDVKM. The CDR3 runs to 15 residues. The CDR3 loop reads CASSDRQASTDMQYF. The CDR3 region has the DNA TGTGCCAGCAGTGATAGACAGGCAAGCACAGATATGCAGTATTTT.

The chain has TRBV6-1 and TRBJ2-5; perhaps D is TRBD1 or TRBD2 (7 bases each). The CDR3 contains 20 residues. Trimming cost V 6 bases and J 4 bases, with 33 bases left between them. Germline-derived CDR1 and CDR2 are MNHNS and SASEGT. The CDR3 DNA follows: TGTGCCAGCAGAAAAGGCAGGGGGGGAATGGCGGGTCATGTCGCAGAGACCCAGTACTTC. It translates to CASRKGRGGMAGHVAETQYF.

This clonotype was picked up many times. The chain uses TRBV20-1 and TRBJ1-1; TRBD1 agrees at 7 bases. The length of the CDR3 is 13 residues. Trimming at V came to 0 bases and at J to 6 bases, leaving 4 bases not matched to a gene. Germline-derived CDR1 and CDR2 are DFQATT and SNEGSKA (reference sequence). CDR3 region: CSARDTGVPEAFF. The CDR3, as DNA: TGCAGTGCTAGAGATACAGGGGTCCCTGAAGCTTTCTTT.

This rearrangement joins TRBV7-2 to TRBJ2-7; no firm D call. Germline CDR1 reads SGHTA; CDR2 reads FQGNSA. The germline V and J ends were trimmed by 4 bases and 2 bases, with 9 bases remaining between them. The CDR3 spans 13 residues. CDR3 amino acids: CASSYSPPYEQYF. DNA for the CDR3: TGTGCCAGCAGCTATAGCCCCCCCTACGAGCAGTACTTC.

Points on this clonotype: Just one base apart from a much larger clone, this may be a read error. The V gene is TRBV6-2 or TRBV6-3, the J gene TRBJ1-6; 10 bases are shared with TRBD1. The CDR3 is 15 amino acids. Germline assignment: CDR1 MNHEY and CDR2 SVGEGT. The CDR3 coding sequence is TGTGCCAGCACCAACTCGGGACAGGGGTTTTCACCCCCCCACTTT. It translates to CASTNSGQGFSPPHF.

This clonotype was recorded many times. The V call is TRBV7-8, the J call TRBJ1-2; no definite D call. This CDR3 spans 13 amino acids. With 5 bases removed from V and 2 bases from J, the gap between germline ends came to 9 bases. The germline V gene encodes CDR1 SGHVS and CDR2 FQNEAQ. This chain's CDR3 is CASSPTMNYGYTF. The CDR3 region has the DNA TGTGCCAGCAGCCCCACAATGAACTATGGCTACACCTTC.

This clonotype was counted only a few times. The rearrangement joins TRBV7-9 to TRBJ2-4, with 15 bases matching TRBD2. The V gene's germline CDR1 is SEHNR and CDR2 FQNEAQ (reference sequence). This CDR3 spans 18 amino acids. The V segment lost 3 bases and the J segment 1 base; nucleotides outside the gene matches: 4. The CDR3 nucleotides read TGTGCCAGCAGCTTTGGACTAGCGGGAGGGCCCGCCAAAAACATTCAGTACTTC. This sequence encodes CASSFGLAGGPAKNIQYF.

The rearrangement uses TRBV6-1 and TRBJ2-7; D is ambiguous. Germline V gives CDR1 MNHNS, CDR2 SASEGT. Trimming removed 6 bases at V and 1 base at J, with 19 bases between. The CDR3 sequence is 16 residues long. DNA of the CDR3: TGTGCCAGCAGCAGAGACGGCCTAGGGTGGTCCTACGAGCAGTACTTC. Amino acid sequence: CASSRDGLGWSYEQYF.

This clonotype has a count of ten or more. The gene calls are TRBV20-1 and TRBJ2-5, with unresolved D. The CDR3 is made up of 13 amino acids. CDR1 DFQATT and CDR2 SNEGSKA come from the germline V gene (reference sequence). Trimming stripped 2 bases from V and 1 base from J, with 8 bases between. The CDR3 bases are TGCAGTGCTAGATTCAAGGGCCAAGAGACCCAGTACTTC. Residues: CSARFKGQETQYF.

This clonotype has just a few counts. The CDR3 spells CASSGGRKSSYEQYF. The CDR3 DNA sequence: TGTGCCAGCAGCGGGGGGCGGAAGAGCTCCTACGAGCAGTACTTC. The V gene is TRBV5-5, the J gene TRBJ2-7; the D gene could be TRBD1 or TRBD2 (6 bases each). CDR3 length: 15 amino acids. From germline, CDR1 is SGHKS and CDR2 YYEKEE (reference sequence). V was cut by 4 bases and J by 0 bases, with 14 bases left in between.

This clonotype was seen only a few times. The rearrangement uses TRBV29-1 and TRBJ2-7; 8 nucleotides agree with TRBD1. The V gene end was trimmed by 6 bases and the J gene end by 2 bases; junction bases not matched to a gene: 6. The CDR3 contains 13 residues. Per germline, CDR1 SQVTM and CDR2 ANQGSEA. The CDR3 loop is CSVGTGPTYEQYF. As DNA, the CDR3 is TGCAGCGTAGGGACAGGTCCGACCTACGAGCAGTACTTC.

This clonotype was observed at least ten times. The chain links TRBV27 to TRBJ1-1; D is perhaps TRBD1 (6 bases). CDR1 is MNHEY, CDR2 SMNVEV, per germline (reference sequence). V was pared by 8 bases and J by 1 base, with 14 bases between. The CDR3 consists of 14 residues. DNA of the CDR3: TGTGCCAGCGCCTTTTCGGGACAGAACACTGAAGCTTTCTTT. Amino acid sequence: CASAFSGQNTEAFF.

The table lists this clonotype with many counts. V usage is TRBV28 and J usage is TRBJ1-2; maybe TRBD1 (5 bases). CDR1 is MDHEN, CDR2 SYDVKM, per germline. There are 15 residues in the CDR3. Trimming stripped 7 bases from V and 6 bases from J, with 21 bases between. CDR3 protein: CASMASSRRVDGYTF. CDR3 sequence (DNA): TGTGCCAGCATGGCCTCTTCCCGCAGGGTCGATGGCTACACCTTC.

This clonotype was found many times. The rearrangement links TRBV6-5 to TRBJ2-7; D unresolved. Looked up from germline, CDR1 is MNHEY and CDR2 is SVGAGI. The V gene lost 0 bases and the J gene lost 4 bases, with 13 bases spanning the gap. The CDR3 contains 15 residues. The CDR3 region has the DNA TGTGCCAGCAGTTACTCAGTGCTATCCTTTTACGAGCAGTACTTC. Translation: CASSYSVLSFYEQYF.

A note on this clonotype: The junction and the germline gene differ at one end; a read error may be behind it. The J gene is TRBJ2-7, the V gene TRBV2, with D possibly being TRBD1 or TRBD2 (5 bases each). CDR3 length: 14 residues. CDR1 is SNHLY and CDR2 is FYNNEI in the germline V gene. Here the CDR3 DNA reads TGTGCCGGCAGTGACCCCACCGGGACCCGAGAGCAGTACTTC. It specifies CAGSDPTGTREQYF. The whole variable domain, remainder taken from reference TRBV2 and TRBJ2-7, is EPEVTQTPSHQVTQMGQEVILRCVPISNHLYFYWYRQILGQKVEFLVSFYNNEISEKSEIFDDQFSVERPDGSNFTLKIRSTKLEDSAMYFCAGSDPTGTREQYFGPGTRLTVT.

V usage is TRBV7-3 and J usage is TRBJ2-3, with no clear D. The V end was cut by 3 bases, the J end by 1 base, with 8 bases between. Looked up from germline, CDR1 is SGHTA and CDR2 is FQGTGA. This CDR3 is 14 amino acids long. The CDR3 spells CASSFTDGTDTQYF. CDR3 nucleotide sequence: TGTGCCAGCAGCTTCACCGATGGCACAGATACGCAGTATTTT.

This clonotype came up once. V is TRBV20-1 and J is TRBJ1-1; 7 bases map to TRBD1. Germline loops: CDR1 DFQATT, CDR2 SNEGSKA (reference sequence). The CDR3 runs 15 residues. J lost 3 bases, V lost 0 bases, and 7 bases had no gene match. CDR3 sequence reads: CSARDPRGVDTEAFF. The CDR3 DNA reads as TGCAGTGCTAGAGATCCCAGGGGGGTAGACACTGAAGCTTTCTTT.

As concerns this clonotype: A read error may account for a junction end that differs from germline. CDR3 loop: CASSGGGGGELLF. The CDR3 DNA sequence: TGTGCCAGCAGTGGAGGGGGCGGCGGGGAGCTGCTTTTT. V gene TRBV6-1 combines with J gene TRBJ2-2; D is perhaps TRBD1 (7 bases). This CDR3 is 13 amino acids long. Germline V lookup: CDR1 MNHNS, CDR2 SASEGT.

The CDR3 DNA is TGCGCCAGCAGCCAAGACCTCACTAGCAATCAGCCCCAGCATTTT. Its protein product is CASSQDLTSNQPQHF. The chain couples TRBV4-3 to TRBJ1-5; no firm D call. CDR3 length: 15 amino acids. The V and J ends lost 0 bases and 0 bases respectively, with 6 bases between them. In germline, CDR1 is LGHNA, CDR2 YSLEER.

This clonotype was seen only a few times. The rearrangement joins TRBV28 to TRBJ2-3; D may be TRBD2 (5 bases). The V gene lost 4 bases and the J gene lost 8 bases, with 13 bases spanning the gap. This CDR3 is 13 amino acids long. Looked up from germline, CDR1 is MDHEN and CDR2 is SYDVKM. As DNA, the CDR3 is TGTGCCAGCAGTTCGAGGGCGCGAGCTACGCAGTATTTT. Protein product: CASSSRARATQYF.

This clonotype has at least ten counts. The chain employs TRBV28 and TRBJ1-4; TRBD1 might be the D (5 bases). The CDR3 has 16 amino acids. CDR1 is MDHEN, CDR2 SYDVKM, per germline. Trimming pared 5 bases from V and 1 base from J, leaving 14 bases between. The CDR3 loop is CASSISGPGTNEKLFF. CDR3 nucleotides: TGTGCCAGCAGTATTTCGGGGCCAGGAACTAATGAAAAACTGTTTTTT.

The J gene is TRBJ1-5, the V gene TRBV5-1; possible D gene TRBD1, 5 bases. Germline CDR1 SGHRS, CDR2 YFSETQ. Trimming removed 3 bases from V and 5 bases from J, with 9 bases in between. The CDR3 spans 13 residues. For the CDR3, the DNA is TGCGCCAGCAGCTCCATGGGGGATCAGCCCCAGCATTTT. Protein product: CASSSMGDQPQHF.

At least ten counts were recorded for this clonotype. The V and J genes are TRBV20-1 and TRBJ2-7; D remains unclear. The germline V and J ends were trimmed by 6 bases and 2 bases, with 14 bases remaining between them. The CDR3 totals 13 residues. In germline, CDR1 is DFQATT, CDR2 SNEGSKA (reference sequence). The CDR3 loop is CSALEGEPYEQYF. CDR3 coding DNA: TGCAGTGCCTTAGAAGGAGAACCCTACGAGCAGTACTTC.

This clonotype has ten or more counts. This chain connects TRBV2 to TRBJ1-5; D is unresolved. The CDR3 loop spans 13 amino acids. The germline V gene encodes CDR1 SNHLY and CDR2 FYNNEI. Trimming removed 6 bases at V and 0 bases at J, with 6 bases between. CDR3 sequence reads: CASRENSNQPQHF. Written as DNA, the CDR3 is TGTGCCAGCAGGGAGAATAGCAATCAGCCCCAGCATTTT.

The CDR3 nucleotides read TGCAGTGCTAGAGATGGGGACTTAGGAGGGGTTTCACCCCTCCACTTT. Translation gives CSARDGDLGGVSPLHF. The chain combines TRBV20-1 with TRBJ1-6, with a tentative D call TRBD1 (5 bases). The V gene's germline CDR1 is DFQATT and CDR2 SNEGSKA (reference sequence). The CDR3 has 16 amino acids. The V end lost 0 bases, the J end lost 9 bases, and 18 bases lay between the germline ends.

This clonotype was seen many times. V usage is TRBV7-8 and J usage is TRBJ2-5; 7 bases line up with TRBD1. This CDR3 contains 14 residues. Germline V CDR1 and CDR2: SGHVS, FQNEAQ. J was trimmed by 5 bases and V by 6 bases; bases with no gene match: 9. Here the CDR3 reads CASRPQGMRETQYF. CDR3 DNA: TGTGCCAGCAGGCCACAGGGGATGAGGGAGACCCAGTACTTC.

This clonotype was seen only a few times. The J gene is TRBJ2-2, the V gene TRBV3-1; D is unclear. V dropped 6 bases and J dropped 4 bases, with 12 bases sitting between them. The V gene's germline CDR1 is LGHDT and CDR2 YNNKEL (reference sequence). The CDR3 is 14 amino acids. DNA for the CDR3: TGTGCCAGCAGGCCACCCACATCCACCGGGGAGCTGTTTTTT. As protein: CASRPPTSTGELFF.

The chain employs TRBV27 and TRBJ2-2, with TRBD1 as a possible D gene (6 bases). Trimming removed 4 bases at V and 7 bases at J, with 13 bases between. The length of the CDR3 is 14 residues. Germline values: CDR1 MNHEY, CDR2 SMNVEV (reference sequence). The CDR3 coding sequence is TGTGCCAGCAGTTCAGGGGCGCCAGGCGGGGAGCTGTTTTTT. It codes for CASSSGAPGGELFF.